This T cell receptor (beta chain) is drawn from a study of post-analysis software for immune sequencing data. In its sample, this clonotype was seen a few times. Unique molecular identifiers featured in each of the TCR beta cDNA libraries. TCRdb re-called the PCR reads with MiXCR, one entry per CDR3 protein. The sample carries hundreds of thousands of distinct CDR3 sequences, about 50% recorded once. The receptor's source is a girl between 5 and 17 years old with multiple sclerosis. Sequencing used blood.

The CDR3 protein is CASSLETRHGYTF. DNA for the CDR3: TGTGCCAGCAGCTTAGAGACCCGGCATGGCTACACCTTC. The V and J genes are TRBV7-9 and TRBJ1-2, with D hard to call. The CDR3 extends over 13 amino acids. V lost 1 base, J lost 6 bases, and 9 bases lay in between. Germline V CDR1 and CDR2: SEHNR, FQNEAQ (reference sequence).